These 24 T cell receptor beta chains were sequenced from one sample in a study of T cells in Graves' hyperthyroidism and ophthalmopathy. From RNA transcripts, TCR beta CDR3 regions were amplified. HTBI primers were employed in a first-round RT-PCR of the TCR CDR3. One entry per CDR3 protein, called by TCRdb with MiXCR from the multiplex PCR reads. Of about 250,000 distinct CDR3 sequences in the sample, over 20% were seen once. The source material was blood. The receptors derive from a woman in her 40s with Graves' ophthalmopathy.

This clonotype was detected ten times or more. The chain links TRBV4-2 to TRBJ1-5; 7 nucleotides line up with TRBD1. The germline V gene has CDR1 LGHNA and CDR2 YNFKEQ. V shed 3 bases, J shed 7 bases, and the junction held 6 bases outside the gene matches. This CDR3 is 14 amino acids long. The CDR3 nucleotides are TGTGCCAGCAGCCACCGAGGGGGCGGACAGCCCCAGCATTTT. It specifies CASSHRGGGQPQHF.

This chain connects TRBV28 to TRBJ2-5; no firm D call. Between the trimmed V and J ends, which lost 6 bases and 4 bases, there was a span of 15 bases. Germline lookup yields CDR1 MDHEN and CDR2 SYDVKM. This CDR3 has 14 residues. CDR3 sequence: CASSPKVWGETQYF. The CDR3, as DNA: TGTGCCAGCAGCCCAAAGGTGTGGGGAGAGACCCAGTACTTC.

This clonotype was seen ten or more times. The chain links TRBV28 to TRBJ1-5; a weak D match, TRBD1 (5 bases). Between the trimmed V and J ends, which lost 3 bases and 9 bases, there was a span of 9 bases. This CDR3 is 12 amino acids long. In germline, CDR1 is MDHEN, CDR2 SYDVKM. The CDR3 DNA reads TGTGCCAGCAGTTTTAGGGGTATGCCCCAGCATTTT. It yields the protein CASSFRGMPQHF.

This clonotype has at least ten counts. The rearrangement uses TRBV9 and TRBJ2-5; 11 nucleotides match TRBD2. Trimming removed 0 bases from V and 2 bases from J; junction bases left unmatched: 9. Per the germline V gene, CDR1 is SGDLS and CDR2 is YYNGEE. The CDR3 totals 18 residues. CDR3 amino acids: CASSVGASGRMGQETQYF. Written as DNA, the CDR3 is TGTGCCAGCAGCGTAGGAGCTAGCGGGAGGATGGGGCAAGAGACCCAGTACTTC.

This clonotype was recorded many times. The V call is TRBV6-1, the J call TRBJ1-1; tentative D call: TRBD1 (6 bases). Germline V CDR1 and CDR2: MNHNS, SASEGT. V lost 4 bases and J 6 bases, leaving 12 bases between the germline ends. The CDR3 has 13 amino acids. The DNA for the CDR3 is TGTGCCAGCAGTGCACAGGGTAACGCTGAAGCTTTCTTT. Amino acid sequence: CASSAQGNAEAFF.

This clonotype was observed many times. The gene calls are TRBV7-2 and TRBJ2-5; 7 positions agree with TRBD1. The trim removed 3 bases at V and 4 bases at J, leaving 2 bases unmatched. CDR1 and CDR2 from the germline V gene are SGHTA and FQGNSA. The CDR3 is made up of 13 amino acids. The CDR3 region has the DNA TGTGCCAGCAGCTTCCAGGGGGTAGAGACCCAGTACTTC. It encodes CASSFQGVETQYF.

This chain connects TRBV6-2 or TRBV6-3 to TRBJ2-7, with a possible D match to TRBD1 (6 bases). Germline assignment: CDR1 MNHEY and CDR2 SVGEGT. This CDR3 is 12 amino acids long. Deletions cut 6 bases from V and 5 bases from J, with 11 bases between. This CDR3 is CASRQGRNEQYF. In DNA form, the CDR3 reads TGTGCCAGCAGACAGGGAAGAAACGAGCAGTACTTC.

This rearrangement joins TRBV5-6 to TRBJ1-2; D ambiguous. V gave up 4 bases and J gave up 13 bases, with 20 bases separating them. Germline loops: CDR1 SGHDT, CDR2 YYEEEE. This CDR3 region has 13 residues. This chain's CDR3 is CASSPTSVEESTF. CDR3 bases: TGTGCCAGCAGCCCAACGAGCGTTGAGGAGTCCACCTTC.

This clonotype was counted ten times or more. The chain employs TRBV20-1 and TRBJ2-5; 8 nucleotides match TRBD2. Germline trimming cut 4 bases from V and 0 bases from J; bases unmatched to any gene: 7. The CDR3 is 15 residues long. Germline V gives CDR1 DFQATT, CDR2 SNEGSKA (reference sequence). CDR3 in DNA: TGCAGTGCTACCTCCCTAGCGGGCGACCAAGAGACCCAGTACTTC. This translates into CSATSLAGDQETQYF.

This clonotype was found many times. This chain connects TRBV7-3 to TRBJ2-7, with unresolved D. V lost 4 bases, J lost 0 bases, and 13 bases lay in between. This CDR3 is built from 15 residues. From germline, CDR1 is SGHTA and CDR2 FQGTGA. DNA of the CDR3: TGTGCCAGCAGCTCACCAGCCCCAAGCTCCTACGAGCAGTACTTC. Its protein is CASSSPAPSSYEQYF.

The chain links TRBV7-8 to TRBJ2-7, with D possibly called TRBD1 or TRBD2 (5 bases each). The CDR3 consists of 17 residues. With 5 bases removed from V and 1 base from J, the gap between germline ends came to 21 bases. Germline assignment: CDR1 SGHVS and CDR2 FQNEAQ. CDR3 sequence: CASSLRHGRGKSYEQYF. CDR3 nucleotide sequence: TGTGCCAGCAGCCTTAGGCACGGACGGGGCAAGTCCTACGAGCAGTACTTC.

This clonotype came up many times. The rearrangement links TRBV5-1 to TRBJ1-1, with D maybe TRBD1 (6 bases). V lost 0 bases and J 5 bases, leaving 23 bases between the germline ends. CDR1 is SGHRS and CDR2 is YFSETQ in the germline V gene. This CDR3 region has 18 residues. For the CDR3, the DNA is TGCGCCAGCAGCTTGGCCACCTCACCCTCACAGGGATGGACTGAAGCTTTCTTT. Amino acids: CASSLATSPSQGWTEAFF.

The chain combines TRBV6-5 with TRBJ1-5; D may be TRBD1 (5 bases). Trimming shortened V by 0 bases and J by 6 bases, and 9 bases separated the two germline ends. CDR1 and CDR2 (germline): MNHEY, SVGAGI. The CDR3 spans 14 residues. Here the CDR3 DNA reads TGTGCCAGCAGTTACTCGGATGACAGTCAGCCCCAGCATTTT. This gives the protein CASSYSDDSQPQHF.

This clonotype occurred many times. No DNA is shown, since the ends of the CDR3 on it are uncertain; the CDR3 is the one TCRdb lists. The CDR3: CASSFLQQRRTPGSCFF. V is TRBV6-2 or TRBV6-3 and J is TRBJ2-2. Germline V gives CDR1 MNHEY, CDR2 SVGEGT. The CDR3 is 17 amino acids in total, end residues counted.

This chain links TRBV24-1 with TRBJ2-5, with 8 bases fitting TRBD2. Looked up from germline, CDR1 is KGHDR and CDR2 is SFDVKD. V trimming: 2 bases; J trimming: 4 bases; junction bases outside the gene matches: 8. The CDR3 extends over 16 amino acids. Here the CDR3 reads CATSDSKAGARETQYF. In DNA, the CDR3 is TGTGCCACCAGTGATTCGAAAGCGGGAGCAAGAGAGACCCAGTACTTC.

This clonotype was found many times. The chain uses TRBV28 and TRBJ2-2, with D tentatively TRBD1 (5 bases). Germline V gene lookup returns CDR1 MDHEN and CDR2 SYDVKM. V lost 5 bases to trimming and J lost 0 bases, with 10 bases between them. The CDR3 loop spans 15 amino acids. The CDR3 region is CASSTRQSNTGELFF. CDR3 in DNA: TGTGCCAGCAGTACCCGACAGTCGAACACCGGGGAGCTGTTTTTT. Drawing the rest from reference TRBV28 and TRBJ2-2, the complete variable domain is DVKVTQSSRYLVKRTGEKVFLECVQDMDHENMFWYRQDPGLGLRLIYFSYDVKMKEKGDIPEGYSVSREKKERFSLILESASTNQTSMYLCASSTRQSNTGELFFGEGSRLTVL.

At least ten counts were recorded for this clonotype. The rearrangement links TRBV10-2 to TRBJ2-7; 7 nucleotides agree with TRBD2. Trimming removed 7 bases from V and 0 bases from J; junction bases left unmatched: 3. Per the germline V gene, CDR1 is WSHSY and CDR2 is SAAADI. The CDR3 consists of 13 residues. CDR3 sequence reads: CASKASGSYEQYF. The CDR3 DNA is TGCGCCAGCAAGGCTAGCGGCTCCTACGAGCAGTACTTC.

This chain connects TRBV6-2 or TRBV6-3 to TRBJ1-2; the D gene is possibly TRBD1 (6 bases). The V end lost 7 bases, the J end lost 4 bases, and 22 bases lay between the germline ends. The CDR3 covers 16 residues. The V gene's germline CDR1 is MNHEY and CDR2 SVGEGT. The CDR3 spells CASTSFGRGPGYGYTF. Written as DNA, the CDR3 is TGTGCCAGCACCTCATTTGGTCGGGGGCCGGGCTATGGCTACACCTTC.

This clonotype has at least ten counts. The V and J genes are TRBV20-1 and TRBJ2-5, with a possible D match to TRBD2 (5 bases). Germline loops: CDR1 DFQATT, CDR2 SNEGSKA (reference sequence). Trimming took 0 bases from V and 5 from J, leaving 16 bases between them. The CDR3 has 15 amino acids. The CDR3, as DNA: TGCAGTGCTAGAGATCTGGAGCGGCCGTGGGAGACCCAGTACTTC. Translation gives CSARDLERPWETQYF.

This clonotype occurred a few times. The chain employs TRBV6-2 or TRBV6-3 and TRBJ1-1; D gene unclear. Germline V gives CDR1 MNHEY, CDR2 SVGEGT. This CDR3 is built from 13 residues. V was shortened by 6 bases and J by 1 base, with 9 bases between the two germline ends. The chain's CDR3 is CASRTDGNTEAFF. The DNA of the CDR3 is TGTGCCAGCAGGACGGACGGGAACACTGAAGCTTTCTTT.

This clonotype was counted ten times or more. This CDR3 is CASSSWTGALGEQYF. The CDR3 DNA reads as TGCGCCAGCAGCTCATGGACAGGGGCACTGGGGGAGCAGTACTTC. This sequence joins TRBV5-1 and TRBJ2-7; 9 bases are a match to TRBD1. The V segment lost 3 bases and the J segment 7 bases; nucleotides outside the gene matches: 11. This CDR3 has 15 amino acids. Germline V gene sequence: CDR1 SGHRS, CDR2 YFSETQ. Based on the CDR3 plus reference TRBV5-1 and TRBJ2-7, the full variable domain is KAGVTQTPRYLIKTRGQQVTLSCSPISGHRSVSWYQQTPGQGLQFLFEYFSETQRNKGNFPGRFSGRQFSNSRSEMNVSTLELGDSALYLCASSSWTGALGEQYFGPGTRLTVT.

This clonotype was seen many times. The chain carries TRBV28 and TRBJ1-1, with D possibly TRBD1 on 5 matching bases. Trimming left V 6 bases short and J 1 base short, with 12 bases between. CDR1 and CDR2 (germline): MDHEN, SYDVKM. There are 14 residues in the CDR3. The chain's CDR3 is CASREGSRNTEAFF. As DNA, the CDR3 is TGTGCCAGCAGAGAGGGGAGTCGGAACACTGAAGCTTTCTTT.

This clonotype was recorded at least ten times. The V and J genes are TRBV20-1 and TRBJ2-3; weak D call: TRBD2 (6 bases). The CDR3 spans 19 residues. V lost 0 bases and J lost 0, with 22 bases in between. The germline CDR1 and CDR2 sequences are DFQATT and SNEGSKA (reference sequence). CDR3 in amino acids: CSARDWKARDFTSTDTQYF. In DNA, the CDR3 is TGCAGTGCTAGAGATTGGAAGGCTCGGGACTTCACTAGCACAGATACGCAGTATTTT.

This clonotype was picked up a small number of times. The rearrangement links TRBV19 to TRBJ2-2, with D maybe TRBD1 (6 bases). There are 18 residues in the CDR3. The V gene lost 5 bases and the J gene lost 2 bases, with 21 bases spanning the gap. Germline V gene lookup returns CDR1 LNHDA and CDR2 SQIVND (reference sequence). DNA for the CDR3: TGTGCCAGTAGTCCCCCGACAGGCGCATCCCCCAACACCGGGGAGCTGTTTTTT. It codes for CASSPPTGASPNTGELFF. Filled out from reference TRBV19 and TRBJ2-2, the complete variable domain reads DGGITQSPKYLFRKEGQNVTLSCEQNLNHDAMYWYRQDPGQGLRLIYYSQIVNDFQKGDIAEGYSVSREKKESFPLTVTSAQKNPTAFYLCASSPPTGASPNTGELFFGEGSRLTVL.